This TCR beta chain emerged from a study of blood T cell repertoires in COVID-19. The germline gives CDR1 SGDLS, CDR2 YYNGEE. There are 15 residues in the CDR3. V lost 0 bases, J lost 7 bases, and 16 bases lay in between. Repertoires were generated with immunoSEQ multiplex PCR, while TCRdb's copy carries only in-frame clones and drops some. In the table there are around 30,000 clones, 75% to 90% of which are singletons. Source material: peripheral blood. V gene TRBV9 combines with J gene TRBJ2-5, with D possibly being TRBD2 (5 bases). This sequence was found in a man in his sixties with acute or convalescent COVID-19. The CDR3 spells CASSVEAEGVATQYF. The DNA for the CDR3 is TGTGCCAGCAGCGTAGAGGCTGAGGGAGTGGCGACCCAGTACTTC.